These T cell receptor beta chains were read from a single sample in a study of CXCR3-negative and CXCR3-positive naive CD8 T cells. Reprocessing the 5' RACE reads, TCRdb reports a single entry for every CDR3 protein and omits DNA. This sample's table has approximately 83,000 distinct CDR3 sequences. The sample consisted of naive CXCR3- CD8+ T cells from blood. Receptor source: a human donor in good health. Some clones in this sample may be carry-over from other donors' samples. Each CDR3 is given with its conserved first and last residue. The order of the fields is V gene, J gene, CDR3 protein.

V: TRBV12-3/TRBV12-4; J: TRBJ2-7; CDR3: CASSLKISRRSEQYF
V: TRBV25-1; J: TRBJ2-7; CDR3: CASSDPRGGTYEQYF
V: TRBV29-1; J: TRBJ2-1; CDR3: CSTSGEVIYNEQFF
V: TRBV6-5; J: TRBJ2-5; CDR3: CASSSGQGKETQYF
V: TRBV27; J: TRBJ2-7; CDR3: CASRRGAAYEQYF
V: TRBV5-1; J: TRBJ2-7; CDR3: CASQGQQNYEQYF
V: TRBV5-6; J: TRBJ1-2; CDR3: CASSLAQSPSYGYTF
V: TRBV11-2; J: TRBJ2-3; CDR3: CASSFFGSLGADTQYF
V: TRBV15; J: TRBJ1-4; CDR3: CATSAGQGDEKLFF
V: TRBV12-3/TRBV12-4; J: TRBJ2-2; CDR3: CASSFWVRTDDWYTGELFF
V: TRBV3-1; J: TRBJ2-1; CDR3: CASSQDSSSYNEQFF
V: TRBV29-1; J: TRBJ2-1; CDR3: CSVASGRAPYNEQFF
V: TRBV7-6; J: TRBJ2-1; CDR3: CASSGPGGNEQFF
V: TRBV29-1; J: TRBJ2-5; CDR3: CSGQAGDRLQETQYF
V: TRBV7-2; J: TRBJ2-1; CDR3: CASSIYWDNEQFF
V: TRBV5-6; J: TRBJ2-1; CDR3: CASSLIYLPLNEQFF
V: TRBV29-1; J: TRBJ2-7; CDR3: CSVEERGARYYEQYF
V: TRBV9; J: TRBJ2-7; CDR3: CASSVSPRTTSYEQYF
V: TRBV5-1; J: TRBJ2-7; CDR3: CASNPEGGISYEQYF
V: TRBV7-2; J: TRBJ2-5; CDR3: CASSPWDRGSQETQYF
V: TRBV29-1; J: TRBJ2-1; CDR3: CSVWLVQGANEQFF
V: TRBV7-2; J: TRBJ2-7; CDR3: CASSFFSYGYEQYF
V: TRBV4-1; J: TRBJ1-2; CDR3: CASSPEGQGLYGYTF
V: TRBV5-1; J: TRBJ1-1; CDR3: CASSLVRGMEAFF
V: TRBV12-3/TRBV12-4; J: TRBJ1-2; CDR3: CATSPLGLSYGYTF
V: TRBV7-3; J: TRBJ1-3; CDR3: CASSQGPGNTIYF
V: TRBV11-2; J: TRBJ1-1; CDR3: CASRSWNTEAFF
V: TRBV29-1; J: TRBJ1-1; CDR3: CSVDHRGDYTEAFF
V: TRBV29-1; J: TRBJ2-1; CDR3: CSVETDSSYNEQFF
V: TRBV5-1; J: TRBJ2-3; CDR3: CASRPQMFGGGLSDTQYF
V: TRBV9; J: TRBJ1-2; CDR3: CASSLRTGGSDAYTF
V: TRBV7-2; J: TRBJ2-1; CDR3: CASSALAGGYYEQFF
V: TRBV7-2; J: TRBJ2-1; CDR3: CASSLWTSSDNEQFF
V: TRBV29-1; J: TRBJ1-1; CDR3: CSVFGGLARNTEAFF
V: TRBV6-5; J: TRBJ2-5; CDR3: CASSSPSGETQYF
V: TRBV4-3; J: TRBJ2-7; CDR3: CASSQDRDYLYEQYF
V: TRBV7-9; J: TRBJ2-7; CDR3: CASSLAIGPRREQYF
V: TRBV29-1; J: TRBJ2-7; CDR3: CSVPGAYEQYF
V: TRBV4-3; J: TRBJ1-1; CDR3: CASSQDLEGQDTEAFF
V: TRBV20-1; J: TRBJ1-1; CDR3: CSARVGPNTEAFF
V: TRBV29-1; J: TRBJ1-2; CDR3: CSASGVFNYGYTF
V: TRBV29-1; J: TRBJ1-2; CDR3: CSVIGQSYGYTF
V: TRBV19; J: TRBJ2-6; CDR3: CASSLQGANVLTF
V: TRBV2; J: TRBJ1-6; CDR3: CASSDRSFNSPLHF
V: TRBV3-1; J: TRBJ2-6; CDR3: CASSQGTSSSGANVLTF
V: TRBV29-1; J: TRBJ2-2; CDR3: CSVENPTGADTGELFF
V: TRBV20-1; J: TRBJ2-7; CDR3: CSASTESLLYEQYF
V: TRBV28; J: TRBJ2-7; CDR3: CAIKRDSTTYEQYF
V: TRBV29-1; J: TRBJ2-1; CDR3: CSVEDLSGQEQFF
V: TRBV5-5; J: TRBJ1-3; CDR3: CASSLGQSSGNTIYF
V: TRBV29-1; J: TRBJ2-7; CDR3: CSVGPRDNALEQYF